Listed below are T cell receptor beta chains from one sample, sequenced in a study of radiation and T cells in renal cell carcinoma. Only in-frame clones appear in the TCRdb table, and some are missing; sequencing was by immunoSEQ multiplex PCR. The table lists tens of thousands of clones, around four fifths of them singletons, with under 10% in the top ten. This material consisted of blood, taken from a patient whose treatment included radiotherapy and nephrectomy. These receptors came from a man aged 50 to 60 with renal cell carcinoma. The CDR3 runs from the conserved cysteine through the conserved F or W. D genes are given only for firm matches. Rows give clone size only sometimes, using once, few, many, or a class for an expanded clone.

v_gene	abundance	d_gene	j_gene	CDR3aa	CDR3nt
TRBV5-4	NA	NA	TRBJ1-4	CASSSTGTDRLTEKLFF	TGTGCCAGCAGCTCCACAGGAACAGACCGACTAACGGAAAAACTGTTTTTT
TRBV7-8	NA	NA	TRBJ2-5	CASSFPYRVGQTQYF	TGTGCCAGCAGCTTCCCATACAGGGTAGGACAGACCCAGTACTTC
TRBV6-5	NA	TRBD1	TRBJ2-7	CASSYGQATGYEQYF	TGTGCCAGCAGTTACGGACAGGCGACGGGCTACGAGCAGTACTTC
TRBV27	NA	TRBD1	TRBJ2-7	CASRTTGGKDEQYF	TGTGCCAGCAGGACTACAGGGGGCAAAGACGAGCAGTACTTC
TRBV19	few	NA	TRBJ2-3	CASRPLGEYNTDTQYF	TGTGCCAGTAGACCCCTGGGAGAATATAACACAGATACGCAGTATTTT
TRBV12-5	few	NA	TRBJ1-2	CASGTPTAGGYTF	TGTGCTAGTGGTACTCCCACAGCCGGGGGCTACACCTTC
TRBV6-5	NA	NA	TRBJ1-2	CASTSLGSKGYGYTF	TGTGCCAGCACCTCCTTAGGATCCAAAGGCTATGGCTACACCTTC
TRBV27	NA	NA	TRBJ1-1	CASSLGQTTEAFF	TGTGCCAGCAGCCTTGGACAGACCACTGAAGCTTTCTTT
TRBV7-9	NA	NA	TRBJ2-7	CASSSGRIYEQYF	TGTGCCAGCAGCTCGGGACGGATATACGAGCAGTACTTC
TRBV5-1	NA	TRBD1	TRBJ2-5	CASSLGDRAGETQYF	TGCGCCAGCAGCTTGGGGGACAGGGCAGGGGAGACCCAGTACTTC
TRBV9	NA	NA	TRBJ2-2	CASSVEGFGWTATGELFF	TGTGCCAGCAGCGTAGAAGGCTTCGGGTGGACCGCCACCGGGGAGCTGTTTTTT
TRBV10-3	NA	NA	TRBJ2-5	CAISVPGRETQYF	TGTGCCATCAGTGTCCCGGGGCGGGAGACCCAGTACTTC
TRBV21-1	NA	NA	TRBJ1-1	CASSTRYRGNTEAFF	TGTGCCAGCAGCACCCGTTACAGGGGTAACACTGAAGCTTTCTTT
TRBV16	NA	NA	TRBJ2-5	CATGKGVEETQYF	TGTGCCACCGGGAAAGGGGTAGAAGAGACCCAGTACTTC
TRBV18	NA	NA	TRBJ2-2	CASSPEGSPGELFF	TGTGCCAGCTCACCAGAGGGGTCCCCCGGGGAGCTGTTTTTT
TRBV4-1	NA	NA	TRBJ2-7	CASSQPGTSYEQYF	TGCGCCAGCAGCCAACCCGGGACCTCCTACGAGCAGTACTTC
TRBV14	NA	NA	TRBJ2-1	CASSQVGIAAYNEQFF	TGTGCCAGCAGCCAAGTCGGTATCGCGGCCTACAATGAGCAGTTCTTC
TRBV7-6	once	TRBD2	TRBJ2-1	CASSLVVSGGYNEQFF	TGTGCCAGCAGCTTAGTAGTAAGCGGGGGATACAATGAGCAGTTCTTC
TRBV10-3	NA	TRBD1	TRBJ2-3	CAISESTGGIGTQYF	TGTGCCATCAGTGAGTCGACAGGGGGCATTGGTACGCAGTATTTT
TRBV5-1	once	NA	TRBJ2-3	CASTISAGLGTDTQYF	TGCGCCAGCACCATAAGCGCGGGGTTGGGCACAGATACGCAGTATTTT
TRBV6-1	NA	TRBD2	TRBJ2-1	CASRDLAGVSLGQFF	TGTGCCAGCAGGGATTTAGCGGGAGTCTCTCTCGGACAGTTCTTC
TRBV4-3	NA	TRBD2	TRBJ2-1	CASSQVGQRGGLNEQFF	TGCGCCAGCAGCCAGGTGGGGCAGCGGGGGGGCCTTAATGAGCAGTTCTTC
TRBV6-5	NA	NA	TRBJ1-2	CASRPSTGRSYGYTF	TGTGCCAGCAGGCCCTCAACAGGGCGGAGCTATGGCTACACCTTC
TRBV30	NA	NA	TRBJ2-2	CAWTGATGELFF	TGTGCCTGGACAGGGGCCACCGGGGAGCTGTTTTTT
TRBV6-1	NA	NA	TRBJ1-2	CASSDWGVLTDGYTF	TGTGCCAGCAGTGATTGGGGGGTACTAACAGATGGCTACACCTTC
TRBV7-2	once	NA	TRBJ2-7	CASSSRRAYEQYF	TGTGCCAGCAGCTCCCGGAGGGCTTACGAGCAGTACTTC
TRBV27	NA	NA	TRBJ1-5	CASSLSLAGRGNQPQHF	TGTGCCAGCAGTTTATCGTTAGCGGGACGGGGCAATCAGCCCCAGCATTTT
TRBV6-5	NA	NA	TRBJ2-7	CASSVRTDSYEQYF	TGTGCCAGCAGCGTCCGGACAGATTCCTACGAGCAGTACTTC
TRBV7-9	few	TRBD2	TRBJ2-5	CASSLWASGGLGGQYF	TGTGCCAGCAGCTTATGGGCTAGCGGGGGCCTAGGGGGCCAGTACTTC
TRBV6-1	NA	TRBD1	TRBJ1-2	CASYARDRGYGYTF	TGTGCCAGCTACGCCCGGGACAGGGGGTATGGCTACACCTTC
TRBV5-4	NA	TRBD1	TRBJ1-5	CASSLQGYNQPQHF	TGTGCCAGCAGCTTACAGGGGTACAATCAGCCCCAGCATTTT
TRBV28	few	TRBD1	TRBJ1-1	CASRRDRVGTEAFF	TGTGCCAGCAGACGGGACAGGGTGGGCACTGAAGCTTTCTTT
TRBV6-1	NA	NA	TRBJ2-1	CASSEVGNEQFF	TGTGCCAGCAGTGAAGTTGGGAATGAGCAGTTCTTC
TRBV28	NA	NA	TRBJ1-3	CASSIPREGGNTIYF	TGTGCCAGCAGTATCCCCCGGGAGGGAGGAAACACCATATATTTT
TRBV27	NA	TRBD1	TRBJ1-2	CASSRQGYGYTF	TGTGCCAGCAGTCGACAGGGTTATGGCTACACCTTC
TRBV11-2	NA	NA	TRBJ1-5	CASSPGDNQPQHF	TGTGCCAGCAGCCCGGGGGACAATCAGCCCCAGCATTTT
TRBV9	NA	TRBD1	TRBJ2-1	CASSPYDRGNEQFF	TGTGCCAGCAGCCCTTATGACAGGGGAAATGAGCAGTTCTTC
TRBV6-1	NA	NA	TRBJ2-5	CASSDGRSQETQYF	TGTGCCAGCAGTGATGGACGGTCCCAAGAGACCCAGTACTTC
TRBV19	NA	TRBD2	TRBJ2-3	CASSRLAGKGGTLTDTQYF	TGTGCCAGTAGTAGGCTAGCGGGTAAGGGAGGGACCCTCACAGATACGCAGTATTTT
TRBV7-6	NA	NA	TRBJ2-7	CASAPLGGGSIYEQYF	TGTGCCAGCGCGCCGCTTGGGGGCGGGAGCATCTACGAGCAGTACTTC
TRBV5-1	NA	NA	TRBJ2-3	CASSLGGTDTQYF	TGCGCCAGCAGCTTGGGTGGGACAGATACGCAGTATTTT
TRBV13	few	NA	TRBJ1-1	CASSLPLMGSDTEAFF	TGTGCCAGCAGCTTACCCCTGATGGGATCGGACACTGAAGCTTTCTTT
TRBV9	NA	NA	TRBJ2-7	CASSVWTGEGEQYF	TGTGCCAGCAGCGTTTGGACCGGAGAGGGTGAGCAGTACTTC
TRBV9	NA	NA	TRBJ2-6	CASSVRSGANVLTF	TGTGCCAGCAGCGTACGCTCTGGGGCCAACGTCCTGACTTTC
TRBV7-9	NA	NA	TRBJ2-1	CASSSMTDTYYNEQFF	TGTGCCAGCAGCTCCATGACAGACACTTACTACAATGAGCAGTTCTTC
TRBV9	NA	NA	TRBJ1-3	CASSVQDSGNTIYF	TGTGCCAGCAGCGTACAGGACTCTGGAAACACCATATATTTT
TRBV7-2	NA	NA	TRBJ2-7	CASSPTSSYEQYF	TGTGCCAGCAGCCCAACGAGCTCCTACGAGCAGTACTTC
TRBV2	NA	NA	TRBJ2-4	CASSEFSRQNIQYF	TGTGCCAGCAGTGAATTCAGTAGACAAAACATTCAGTACTTC
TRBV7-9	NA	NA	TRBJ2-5	CASSSQESETQYF	TGTGCCAGCAGCTCGCAGGAAAGCGAGACCCAGTACTTC
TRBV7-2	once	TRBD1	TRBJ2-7	CASRDGQGYYEQYF	TGTGCCAGCAGAGACGGACAGGGGTACTACGAGCAGTACTTC
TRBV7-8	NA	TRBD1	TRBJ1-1	CASSTHRGQNTEAFF	TGTGCCAGCAGCACCCACAGGGGGCAGAACACTGAAGCTTTCTTT
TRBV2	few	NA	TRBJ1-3	CARQDSNGNTIYF	TGTGCCAGACAGGACTCTAATGGAAACACCATATATTTT
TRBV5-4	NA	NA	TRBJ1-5	CASSTGQDQPQHF	TGTGCCAGCAGCACCGGACAAGATCAGCCCCAGCATTTT
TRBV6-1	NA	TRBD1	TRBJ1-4	CASSGDRRTNEKLFF	TGTGCCAGCAGTGGGGACAGGAGGACTAATGAAAAACTGTTTTTT
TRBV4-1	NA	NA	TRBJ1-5	CASSQDTRLRARISNQPQHF	TGCGCCAGCAGCCAAGATACCCGCCTACGGGCCCGCATTAGCAATCAGCCCCAGCATTTT
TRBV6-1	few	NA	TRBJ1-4	CASSERAGEDEKLFF	TGTGCCAGCAGTGAAAGGGCAGGGGAGGACGAAAAACTGTTTTTT
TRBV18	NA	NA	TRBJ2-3	CASSPPPTDTQYF	TGTGCCAGCTCACCACCCCCTACAGATACGCAGTATTTT